The 9 T cell receptor beta chains listed next were all sequenced from one sample in a study of shared clonotypes between healthy human individuals. Repertoires were generated with immunoSEQ multiplex PCR, while TCRdb's copy carries only in-frame clones and drops some. The data hold some 2,400,000 clones, with almost 96% observed a single time. Sequenced: naive CD4+ T cells sorted from blood. Subset: CD45RA+ positively selected. Receptors originate from a man younger than 30 in good health.

This chain connects TRBV4-2 to TRBJ2-3; D is tentatively TRBD1 or TRBD2 (5 bases each). The CDR3 covers 17 residues. Trimming cost V 5 bases and J 4 bases, with 22 bases left between them. CDR1 is LGHNA and CDR2 is YNFKEQ in the germline V gene. CDR3 region: CASSSPEGIVRSDTQYF. The DNA for the CDR3 is TGTGCCAGCAGCTCCCCTGAGGGGATTGTAAGGTCAGATACGCAGTATTTT.

This chain uses TRBV6-1 with TRBJ2-1, with 13 bases aligning to TRBD2. Germline trimming cut 4 bases from V and 10 bases from J; bases unmatched to any gene: 7. Looked up from germline, CDR1 is MNHNS and CDR2 is SASEGT. This CDR3 region has 15 residues. CDR3: CASSVLGLAGEEQFF. The DNA of the CDR3 is TGTGCCAGCAGTGTTCTTGGACTAGCGGGGGAAGAGCAGTTCTTC.

V is TRBV5-4 and J is TRBJ2-1; TRBD2 is a possible D gene (6 bases). This CDR3 has 11 amino acids. Germline-derived CDR1 and CDR2 are SGHNT and YYREEE (reference sequence). V was pared by 2 bases and J by 11 bases, with 8 bases between. The CDR3 bases are TGTGCCAGCAGCTTCGGGACTCAGCAGTTCTTC. This codes for CASSFGTQQFF.

The J gene is TRBJ2-1, the V gene TRBV18; D is unclear. The length of the CDR3 is 13 residues. The germline V gene encodes CDR1 KGHSH and CDR2 LQKENI. V shed 5 bases and J shed 5 bases, with 10 bases lying between them. Here the CDR3 DNA reads TGTGCCAGCTCATCTCGGGTGGACAATGAGCAGTTCTTC. It yields the protein CASSSRVDNEQFF.

The chain is built from TRBV11-2 and TRBJ1-4, with 7 bases that match TRBD1. The CDR3 has 14 amino acids. The trim removed 4 bases at V and 8 bases at J, leaving 7 bases unmatched. The germline CDR1 and CDR2 sequences are SGHAT and FQNNGV. The CDR3 DNA reads as TGTGCCAGCAGCTCACAGGGGACCTCCGAAAAACTGTTTTTT. Translating it yields CASSSQGTSEKLFF.

This clone was counted once. The same CDR3 arises from other DNA sequences in this sample as well. The rearrangement links TRBV28 to TRBJ1-1; D unclear. V lost 3 bases to trimming and J lost 11 bases, with 10 bases between them. In germline, CDR1 is MDHEN, CDR2 SYDVKM. The CDR3 consists of 11 residues. CDR3 in DNA: TGTGCCAGCAGTTTGTGGAGGGAGGCTTTCTTT. It yields the protein CASSLWREAFF.

This chain joins TRBV10-3 and TRBJ1-4, with D possibly being TRBD1 (5 bases). Deletions cut 8 bases from V and 4 bases from J, with 17 bases between. Germline CDR1 reads ENHRY; CDR2 reads SYGVKD. The CDR3 runs 15 residues. CDR3 sequence: CAIGAGRVRNEKLFF. CDR3 DNA: TGTGCCATCGGCGCAGGGCGCGTTCGTAATGAAAAACTGTTTTTT.

The count of this clone is one. The V call is TRBV5-1, the J call TRBJ2-7; a weak D match, TRBD2 (5 bases). The CDR3 has 16 amino acids. The germline V gene has CDR1 SGHRS and CDR2 YFSETQ. V was pared by 2 bases and J by 0 bases, with 15 bases between. The CDR3 nucleotides are TGCGCCAGCAGCTTAGGTTTTATGGGAGCCTCCTACGAGCAGTACTTC. It codes for CASSLGFMGASYEQYF. Combining the CDR3 with reference TRBV5-1 and TRBJ2-7 gives the whole variable domain KAGVTQTPRYLIKTRGQQVTLSCSPISGHRSVSWYQQTPGQGLQFLFEYFSETQRNKGNFPGRFSGRQFSNSRSEMNVSTLELGDSALYLCASSLGFMGASYEQYFGPGTRLTVT.

V usage is TRBV5-1 and J usage is TRBJ1-5; D call uncertain. The CDR3 contains 13 residues. Germline lookup yields CDR1 SGHRS and CDR2 YFSETQ. V lost 4 bases, J lost 4 bases, and 9 bases lay in between. CDR3 nucleotides: TGCGCCAGCAGCATGGACCTAAATCAGCCCCAGCATTTT. Its protein is CASSMDLNQPQHF.